The 5 T cell receptor beta chains given below trace back to one sample, sequenced in a study of T cell changes during pregnancy in multiple sclerosis. The data were produced by immunoSEQ multiplex PCR, yet TCRdb's version contains in-frame clones alone and is incomplete. The repertoire has around 32,000 clones, roughly nine tenths of them found once; the top ten carry about 3.9%. Sequences were derived from CD8+ T cells from peripheral blood mononuclear cells, sampled in the second trimester of pregnancy. Receptors were obtained from a female donor in good health, enrolled as a control in a pregnancy study.

The rearrangement joins TRBV19 to TRBJ2-7; 8 nucleotides agree with TRBD1. This CDR3 is 14 amino acids long. V lost 5 bases, J lost 3 bases, and 6 bases stayed unmatched. In germline, CDR1 is LNHDA, CDR2 SQIVND (reference sequence). The DNA of the CDR3 is TGTGCCAGTAGTCCCCCAGGGGGCTACTACGAGCAGTACTTC. Protein product: CASSPPGGYYEQYF.

The chain employs TRBV12-5 and TRBJ1-6, with unresolved D. This CDR3 comprises 17 residues. Germline V gives CDR1 LGHNT, CDR2 FRNRAP. With 4 bases removed from V and 5 bases from J, the gap between germline ends came to 18 bases. CDR3 amino acids: CASGWALGESDNSPLHF. In DNA, the CDR3 is TGTGCTAGTGGTTGGGCGCTGGGAGAGTCGGATAATTCACCCCTCCACTTT.

V is TRBV2 and J is TRBJ1-1; no reliable D call. The CDR3 totals 13 residues. Per the germline V gene, CDR1 is SNHLY and CDR2 is FYNNEI. Trimming cost V 6 bases and J 5 bases, with 13 bases left between them. The CDR3 region has the DNA TGTGCCAGCAGCCAAAAATCGGGGACTGAAGCTTTCTTT. Translation: CASSQKSGTEAFF.

V and J are TRBV12-5 and TRBJ1-1; D ambiguous. The germline V gene has CDR1 LGHNT and CDR2 FRNRAP. There are 15 residues in the CDR3. Trimming stripped 1 base from V and 1 base from J, with 10 bases between. The CDR3 protein is CASGLDFSGNTEAFF. The CDR3 nucleotides are TGTGCTAGTGGTTTGGACTTTTCAGGGAACACTGAAGCTTTCTTT. The whole variable domain, remainder taken from reference TRBV12-5 and TRBJ1-1, is DARVTQTPRHKVTEMGQEVTMRCQPILGHNTVFWYRQTMMQGLELLAYFRNRAPLDDSGMPKDRFSAEMPDATLATLKIQPSEPRDSAVYFCASGLDFSGNTEAFFGQGTRLTVV.

This clone was recorded only once. This chain joins TRBV5-1 and TRBJ2-1; D ambiguous. Trimming cost V 3 bases and J 9 bases, with 10 bases left between them. Germline CDR1 reads SGHRS; CDR2 reads YFSETQ. The CDR3 has 12 residues. CDR3 residues: CASSSSVTEQFF. The CDR3, as DNA: TGCGCCAGCAGCTCTTCAGTCACTGAGCAGTTCTTC.